This T cell receptor beta chain was sequenced in a study of T cell repertoires in cytomegalovirus infection. Study-wide background: Use of recently identified HLA-C-restricted and well-studied HLA-B-restricted CMV epitopes was part of the study. Indicated by public TCR beta signatures were CMV infection and matching HLA type. Findings and caveats of the study: What dominated the ex vivo response were HLA-C-restricted CMV-specific TCR beta clonotypes. Carriers of CMV plus the relevant HLA were identified by cumulative public TCR beta family frequency.

Germline V lookup: CDR1 MNHEY, CDR2 SMNVEV (reference sequence). Between the trimmed V and J ends, which lost 8 bases and 3 bases, there was a span of 12 bases. The CDR3 is 13 amino acids. TCRdb itself ran the reads through MiXCR, one entry per CDR3 protein. Counted here are about 890,000 distinct CDR3 sequences, approximately 32% occurring once; the ten biggest clones make up roughly 13%. For this clonotype: The antigen is unknown.

Sequenced here: cultured CD8+ T cells from PBMCs, sampled from culture after CMV antigen stimulation. The clonotype comes from a human donor in good health (CMV status not recorded). Some clones in this sample may be carry-over from other donors' samples. The chain has TRBV27 and TRBJ2-3; D tentatively fits TRBD1 or TRBD2 (6 bases each). DNA of the CDR3: TGTGCCAGCGGAGGGGGGAAAACAGATACGCAGTATTTT. As protein: CASGGGKTDTQYF.